This T cell receptor (beta chain) is drawn from a study of cytomegalovirus exposure and HLA in healthy donors. The primer mix had 60 Vbeta and 13 Jbeta primers. Generated by immunoSEQ multiplex PCR, the TCRdb table keeps only in-frame clones and is missing some. In the table there are approximately 120,000 clones, around 80% of which are singletons. A note on this clone: Its antigen is not identified.

CDR3 size: 17 residues. Germline trimming cut 5 bases from V and 7 bases from J; bases unmatched to any gene: 13. CDR1 and CDR2 (germline): MNHEY, SMNVEV (reference sequence). General study findings and limits: Listed as cytomegalovirus-associated were 170 or so TCR beta chains. Some V segments (TRBV6-2 and TRBV6-3 among them) were excluded as indistinguishable. Earlier analysis found most TCR beta V segments productive about 87% or about 30% of the time.

This chain uses TRBV27 with TRBJ2-7, with TRBD2 matching 14 bases. The TCR sequence derives from a young man in good health and CMV-seropositive. Input material: PBMCs. CDR3 DNA: TGTGCCAGCAGTCCACACATCGGACTAGCGGGAGGTAATGAGCAGTACTTC. Its protein is CASSPHIGLAGGNEQYF.